This is a list of T cell receptor beta chains from one sample in a study of early T cells in non-severe SARS-CoV-2 infection. TCRdb re-called the 5' RACE reads through MiXCR, storing one row per CDR3 protein. Among 60,000 to 75,000 distinct CDR3 sequences, around an eighth were seen once, and the ten largest hold around 1.4%. The material was whole blood, obtained at baseline. These receptors came from an adult who was a healthcare worker with PCR-confirmed SARS-CoV-2 infection or an uninfected control (not recorded which). The CDR3 runs from the conserved cysteine through the conserved F or W. D genes are given only for firm matches. Part of the rows lack a size; the others show once, few, many or a class for expanded clones.

abundance,j_gene,v_gene,d_gene,CDR3aa,CDR3nt
-,TRBJ2-7,TRBV11-2,-,CASSLDALSEQYF,TGTGCCAGCAGCTTAGATGCCCTGAGCGAGCAGTACTTC
-,TRBJ2-7,TRBV11-2,TRBD1,CASRRPGQGQHEQYF,TGTGCCAGCAGACGACCGGGACAGGGTCAACACGAGCAGTACTTC
few,TRBJ2-7,TRBV30,-,CAWTSGQSSYEQYF,TGTGCCTGGACCTCCGGCCAGAGCTCCTACGAGCAGTACTTC
few,TRBJ2-5,TRBV10-3,-,CAISDSTGAETQYF,TGTGCCATCAGTGACTCCACGGGGGCAGAGACCCAGTACTTC
few,TRBJ2-6,TRBV30,-,CAFASSGANVLTF,TGTGCCTTTGCTAGCTCTGGGGCCAACGTCCTGACTTTC
-,TRBJ1-6,TRBV7-2,TRBD1,CASSLYRGNNSPLHF,TGTGCCAGCAGCCTATACAGGGGAAATAATTCACCCCTCCACTTT
many,TRBJ2-4,TRBV27,-,CASSSSGIKNIQYF,TGTGCCAGCAGTTCCTCCGGGATCAAAAACATTCAGTACTTC
-,TRBJ1-1,TRBV27,TRBD1,CASRGTAQIF,TGTGCCAGCAGGGGGACAGCCCAAATCTTT
few,TRBJ2-3,TRBV7-9,-,CASRGGGTDTQYF,TGTGCCAGCAGGGGTGGGGGCACAGATACGCAGTATTTT
few,TRBJ2-4,TRBV6-1,-,CASSEALGVAKNIQYF,TGTGCCAGCAGTGAAGCGCTCGGGGTAGCCAAAAACATTCAGTACTTC
many,TRBJ2-7,TRBV27,-,CASSDPGAWRRGGSYEQYF,TGTGCCAGCAGTGATCCGGGAGCCTGGCGCCGAGGGGGCTCTTACGAGCAGTACTTC
many,TRBJ1-1,TRBV2,-,CASSTTGYTEAFF,TGTGCCAGCAGTACAACAGGATACACTGAAGCTTTCTTT
few,TRBJ1-2,TRBV7-9,-,CASSLAFYGYTF,TGTGCCAGCAGCTTAGCCTTCTATGGCTACACCTTC
few,TRBJ2-1,TRBV5-1,TRBD2,CASSHGASGENNEQFF,TGCGCCAGCAGCCATGGCGCTAGCGGGGAAAACAATGAGCAGTTCTTC
-,TRBJ2-5,TRBV28,TRBD1,CASSPRQGLETQYF,TGTGCCAGCAGTCCCCGACAGGGGTTGGAGACCCAGTACTTC
few,TRBJ1-3,TRBV30,-,CAWSVRQGNTIYF,TGTGCCTGGAGTGTAAGACAGGGAAACACCATATATTTT
-,TRBJ2-5,TRBV7-2,-,CASSLVRVQETQYF,TGTGCCAGCAGCTTAGTTCGGGTCCAAGAGACCCAGTACTTC
few,TRBJ1-2,TRBV7-2,-,CASSRNPGNYGYTF,TGTGCCAGCAGCCGCAATCCAGGGAACTATGGCTACACCTTC
few,TRBJ2-5,TRBV28,TRBD2,CASSLGGEGETQYF,TGTGCCAGCAGTTTAGGAGGGGAGGGAGAGACCCAGTACTTC
many,TRBJ2-5,TRBV28,TRBD2,CASMEAGDRDETQYF,TGTGCCAGCATGGAAGCGGGAGATAGGGATGAGACCCAGTACTTC
-,TRBJ2-7,TRBV6-5,-,CASRDFRAAPYEQYF,TGTGCCAGCAGGGATTTCAGGGCTGCTCCCTACGAGCAGTACTTC
many,TRBJ2-1,TRBV6-1,TRBD2,CASSEEAGGHNEQFF,TGTGCCAGCAGTGAAGAGGCGGGAGGGCACAATGAGCAGTTCTTC
many,TRBJ1-1,TRBV14,-,CASSQGGAHTEAFF,TGTGCCAGCAGCCAAGGGGGGGCACACACTGAAGCTTTCTTT
-,TRBJ1-1,TRBV27,TRBD1,CASTSPTGRETEAFF,TGTGCCAGCACTTCACCGACAGGGAGGGAAACTGAAGCTTTCTTT
-,TRBJ2-7,TRBV28,TRBD1,CASSLRERADRGYEQYF,TGTGCCAGCAGTTTACGGGAACGGGCCGACAGGGGCTACGAGCAGTACTTC
few,TRBJ1-1,TRBV11-2,-,CASNDGTFNTEAFF,TGTGCCAGCAACGACGGGACTTTCAACACTGAAGCTTTCTTT
many,TRBJ2-7,TRBV28,-,CASRGQGYYEQYF,TGTGCCAGCCGAGGCCAAGGATACTACGAGCAGTACTTC
few,TRBJ2-3,TRBV24-1,-,CATSPRQVTDTQYF,TGTGCCACCAGTCCCAGACAGGTCACAGATACGCAGTATTTT
many,TRBJ2-5,TRBV20-1,TRBD1,CSAPGGSFKETQYF,TGCAGTGCGCCAGGGGGCAGCTTCAAAGAGACCCAGTACTTC
few,TRBJ2-3,TRBV2,-,CASSDNTDTQYF,TGTGCCAGCAGTGACAACACAGATACGCAGTATTTT
few,TRBJ2-7,TRBV5-1,-,CASSLDGGGAYEQYF,TGCGCCAGCAGCTTGGATGGTGGCGGGGCCTACGAGCAGTACTTC
few,TRBJ2-2,TRBV28,-,CASTPYRGSVITGELFF,TGTGCCAGCACTCCTTATAGGGGCAGCGTTATCACCGGGGAGCTGTTTTTT
-,TRBJ2-6,TRBV18,TRBD2,CASSPLAGGSSGANVLTF,TGTGCCAGCTCACCCCTAGCGGGAGGGAGCTCTGGGGCCAACGTCCTGACTTTC
few,TRBJ2-3,TRBV28,-,CASSRQGGGTDTQYF,TGTGCCAGCAGTCGACAGGGAGGGGGCACAGATACGCAGTATTTT
-,TRBJ2-5,TRBV27,TRBD1,CASSRVAGGFMETQYF,TGTGCCAGCAGTCGAGTGGCAGGGGGCTTTATGGAGACCCAGTACTTC
-,TRBJ2-5,TRBV7-9,-,CASSFTGGWGQETQYF,TGTGCCAGCAGCTTTACCGGGGGCTGGGGACAAGAGACCCAGTACTTC
many,TRBJ2-3,TRBV6-1,-,CASRHPTSGDGRDTQYF,TGTGCCAGCAGGCACCCGACTAGTGGGGATGGTAGAGATACGCAGTATTTT
few,TRBJ2-7,TRBV20-1,-,CSARVPPGASNSYEQYF,TGCAGTGCTAGAGTACCTCCGGGGGCCTCAAACTCCTACGAGCAGTACTTC
many,TRBJ1-6,TRBV28,TRBD1,CASSLRGSYNSPLHF,TGTGCCAGCAGCCTCAGGGGGAGCTATAATTCACCCCTCCACTTT
few,TRBJ1-2,TRBV5-1,-,CASNGGNYGYTF,TGCGCCAGCAATGGGGGCAACTATGGCTACACCTTC
once,TRBJ2-5,TRBV28,TRBD1,CASSLAGTGKGETQYF,TGTGCCAGCAGTCTAGCCGGGACAGGGAAGGGAGAGACCCAGTACTTC
few,TRBJ1-2,TRBV18,TRBD1,CASSPSRSGTVRFVYGYTF,TGTGCCAGCTCACCTAGCCGATCTGGGACAGTCCGCTTTGTCTATGGCTACACCTTC
many,TRBJ1-2,TRBV20-1,-,CSASDRNYGYTF,TGCAGTGCTAGTGACCGTAACTATGGCTACACCTTC
few,TRBJ1-4,TRBV9,TRBD1,CASSGGQTNEKLFF,TGTGCCAGCAGCGGGGGACAGACTAATGAAAAACTGTTTTTT